The clone carrying this TCR beta chain turned up a few times. What it binds is not known. This record belongs to a study of T-cell reconstitution after alpha-beta-depleted transplantation in children. Study-wide findings and caveats: Alpha-beta T cells about two months after transplant reportedly derived from several hundred expanded graft clones. One year after transplant, T-cell counts and diversity came mostly from newly produced T cells. The high TCRbeta diversity at day 60 in some patients came from surviving recipient T cells and thymic progenitors.

The ends lost 4 bases at V and 1 base at J; junction bases unmatched: 6. The CDR3 length is 16 residues. The V gene's germline CDR1 is KGHSH and CDR2 LQKENI. Preparing the TCRbeta library involved the use of unique molecular identifiers. TCRdb processed the PCR reads anew with MiXCR; each CDR3 protein has one entry. The sample contains 780,000 or so distinct CDR3 sequences, approximately 15% of which appear only once. The sample here was PBMCs, mostly from graft donor cells, taken 360 days after TCRalphabeta/CD19-depleted stem cell transplant. This rearrangement joins TRBV18 to TRBJ1-3, with 8 bases aligning to TRBD1. The receptor comes from a male patient between 5 and 17 years old who had a stem cell transplant for acute lymphoblastic leukemia, so the T cells may come from the graft donor. CDR3 DNA sequence: TGTGCCAGCTCACGGCCAACAGGGGGATCTGGAAACACCATATATTTT. It codes for CASSRPTGGSGNTIYF.